Only one count was recorded for the clone carrying this T cell receptor (beta chain). V lost 5 bases to trimming and J lost 0 bases, with 10 bases between them. Germline V gene sequence: CDR1 SQVTM, CDR2 ANQGSEA. The CDR3 extends over 14 amino acids. The method was immunoSEQ multiplex PCR; TCRdb's version includes in-frame clones alone and lacks a portion of them. The repertoire holds 73,000 or so clones, with about 90% as singletons. These data are taken from a study of T cell changes during pregnancy in multiple sclerosis. The chain uses TRBV29-1 and TRBJ2-2; no clear D. The material was peripheral blood, obtained after pregnancy. The TCR originated in a female donor in good health, enrolled as a control in a pregnancy study. CDR3 nucleotide sequence: TGCAGCGTTTCTATAACGTCGAACACCGGGGAGCTGTTTTTT. Its protein product is CSVSITSNTGELFF.